This section outlines one T cell receptor beta chain sequence together with its context. This CDR3 is 18 amino acids long. V gave up 2 bases and J gave up 7 bases; unmatched junction bases: 16. Germline-derived CDR1 and CDR2 are LGHNA and YSLEER. Generated by immunoSEQ multiplex PCR, the TCRdb table keeps only in-frame clones and is missing some. This table holds a few million clones, 93% found once. The data belong to a study of shared clonotypes between healthy human individuals. The sequenced sample was naive CD4+ T cells from PBMCs. The sample's subset: CD45RA+ positively selected. This TCR was sampled from a man younger than 35 in good health. Some clones in this sample may be carry-over from other donors' samples. The chain combines TRBV4-3 with TRBJ2-2; TRBD1 agrees at 7 bases. This CDR3 is CASSQKRGRERGRGELFF. CDR3 DNA sequence: TGCGCCAGCAGCCAAAAAAGGGGACGTGAGAGGGGGCGCGGGGAGCTGTTTTTT.